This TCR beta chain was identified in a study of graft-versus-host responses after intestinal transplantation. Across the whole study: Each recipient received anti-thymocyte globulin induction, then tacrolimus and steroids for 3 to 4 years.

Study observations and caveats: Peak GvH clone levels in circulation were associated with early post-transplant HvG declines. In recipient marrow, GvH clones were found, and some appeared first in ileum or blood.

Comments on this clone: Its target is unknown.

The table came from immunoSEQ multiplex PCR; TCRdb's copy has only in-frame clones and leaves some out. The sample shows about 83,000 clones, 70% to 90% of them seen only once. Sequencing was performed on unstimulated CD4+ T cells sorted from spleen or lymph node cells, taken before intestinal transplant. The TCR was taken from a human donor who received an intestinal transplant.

The CDR3 nucleotides read TGTGCCAGCAGCGTGTGGACAGGGGCCCTCTACGAGCAGTACTTC. It translates to CASSVWTGALYEQYF. The V and J genes are TRBV7-2 and TRBJ2-7, with 9 positions matching TRBD1. With V trimmed by 5 bases and J by 3 bases, 8 bases remained unmatched. This CDR3 region has 15 residues. Germline V gives CDR1 SGHTA, CDR2 FQGNSA.